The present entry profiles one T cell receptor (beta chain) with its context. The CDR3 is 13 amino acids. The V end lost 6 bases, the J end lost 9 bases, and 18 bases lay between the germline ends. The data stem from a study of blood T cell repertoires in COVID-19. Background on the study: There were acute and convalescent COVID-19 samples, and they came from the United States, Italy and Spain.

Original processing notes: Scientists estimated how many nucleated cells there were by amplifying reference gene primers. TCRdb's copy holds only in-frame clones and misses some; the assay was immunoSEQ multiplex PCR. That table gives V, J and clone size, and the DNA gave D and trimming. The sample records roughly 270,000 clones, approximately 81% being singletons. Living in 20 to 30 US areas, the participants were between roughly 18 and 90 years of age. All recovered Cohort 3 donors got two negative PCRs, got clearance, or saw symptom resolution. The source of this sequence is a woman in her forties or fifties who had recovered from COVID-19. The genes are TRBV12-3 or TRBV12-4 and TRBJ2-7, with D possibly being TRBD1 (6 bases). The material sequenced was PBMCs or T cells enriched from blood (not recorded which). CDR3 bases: TGTGCCAGCAGGGACGTGGGGGCCGCCACGCAGTACTTC. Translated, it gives CASRDVGAATQYF.